This T cell receptor (beta chain) emerged from a study of blood T cells in healthy people across ages. PBMCs, at least 6 million per sample, were isolated. A second PCR, run for roughly 7 to 12 cycles, used a sample-barcoded 5' primer plus a J-beta primer mix. Each single sample gave us at least 2.5 million CDR3-containing paired-end reads. Via MiXCR, TCRdb re-called the 5' RACE reads, giving one row per CDR3 protein. The table has 780,000 or so distinct CDR3 sequences, around three fifths seen once. There are 12 residues in the CDR3. From germline, CDR1 is MNHEY and CDR2 SMNVEV (reference sequence). Trimming left V 4 bases short and J 7 bases short, with 9 bases between.

Material for sequencing was blood. The TCR sequence derives from a man aged 35-49 years in good health. The V gene is TRBV27, the J gene TRBJ2-3; no definite D call. The CDR3 region is CASSWDPNTQYF. The CDR3 nucleotides read TGTGCCAGCAGTTGGGATCCAAATACGCAGTATTTT.